This T cell receptor (beta chain) is drawn from a study of T cells in Graves' hyperthyroidism and ophthalmopathy. Overall study results and limits: Researchers report that a 13 V-J model separated ophthalmopathy from stable hyperthyroidism. Blood also held most thyroid clonotypes expanded beyond 0.001.

Germline CDR1 and CDR2: SGHRS and YFSETQ. This CDR3 is 14 amino acids long. The junction had 9 bases not matched to a gene; V was cut back by 6 bases and J by 6 bases. TCR beta CDR3 regions were amplified from RNA. A first-round RT-PCR of the TCR CDR3 used the HTBI primer set. TCRdb reprocessed the multiplex PCR reads with MiXCR, giving one entry per CDR3 protein. Of fewer than 650,000 distinct CDR3 sequences detected, about 46% appear once; the ten largest clones hold about 45%. With respect to this clonotype: Its antigen remains unknown.

Reasons for excluding patients were uncontrolled infection, other autoimmune disease, pregnancy or lactation. This sequence was found in an adult woman with Graves' disease, either hyperthyroidism or ophthalmopathy (not recorded which). The sample taken for sequencing was peripheral blood or thyroid tissue (not recorded which). J is TRBJ2-7 and V is TRBV5-1, with 10 positions matching TRBD2. The CDR3 DNA follows: TGCGCCAGCACCTCTCCGGGACTAGCGTCCGAGCAGTACTTC. Translated, it gives CASTSPGLASEQYF.